The clone carrying this TCR beta chain was recorded at least ten times. This sample stems from a study of T cells in Graves' hyperthyroidism and ophthalmopathy. From germline, CDR1 is KGHSH and CDR2 LQKENI. V was pared by 2 bases and J by 4 bases, with 9 bases between. The CDR3 has 14 amino acids. Uncontrolled infection, other autoimmune disease, pregnancy or lactation barred patients from enrollment. Authors of the study amplified TCR beta CDR3 regions from RNA transcripts. The HTBI set primed first-round TCR CDR3 RT-PCR. TCRdb re-derived calls from the multiplex PCR reads in MiXCR, one entry per CDR3 protein. The sample holds 300,000 or so distinct CDR3 sequences; 16% are singletons and the top ten take around 35%.

The chain combines TRBV18 with TRBJ2-1; the D gene is possibly TRBD1 (5 bases). This sequence was found in a man aged 30-40 years with Graves' hyperthyroidism. Sequencing was performed on blood. The CDR3 sequence is CASSPGNRYNEQFF. CDR3 nucleotide sequence: TGTGCCAGCTCACCAGGGAACAGGTACAATGAGCAGTTCTTC. Filled out from reference TRBV18 and TRBJ2-1, the complete variable domain reads NAGVMQNPRHLVRRRGQEARLRCSPMKGHSHVYWYRQLPEEGLKFMVYLQKENIIDESGMPKERFSAEFPKEGPSILRIQQVVRGDSAAYFCASSPGNRYNEQFFGPGTRLTVL.